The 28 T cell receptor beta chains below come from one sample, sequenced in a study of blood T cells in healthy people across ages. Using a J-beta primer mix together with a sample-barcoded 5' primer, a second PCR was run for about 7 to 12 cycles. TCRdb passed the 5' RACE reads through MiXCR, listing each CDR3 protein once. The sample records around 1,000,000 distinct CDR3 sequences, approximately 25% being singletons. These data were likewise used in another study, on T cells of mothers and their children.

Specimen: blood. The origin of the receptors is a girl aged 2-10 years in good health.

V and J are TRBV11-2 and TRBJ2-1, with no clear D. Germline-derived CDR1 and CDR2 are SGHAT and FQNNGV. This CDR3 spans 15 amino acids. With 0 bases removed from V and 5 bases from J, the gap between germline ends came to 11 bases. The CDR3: CASSLDIGPNNEQFF. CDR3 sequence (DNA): TGTGCCAGCAGCTTAGATATTGGACCAAACAATGAGCAGTTCTTC. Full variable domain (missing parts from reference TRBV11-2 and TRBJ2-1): EAGVAQSPRYKIIEKRQSVAFWCNPISGHATLYWYQQILGQGPKLLIQFQNNGVVDDSQLPKDRFSAERLKGVDSTLKIQPAKLEDSAVYLCASSLDIGPNNEQFFGPGTRLTVL.

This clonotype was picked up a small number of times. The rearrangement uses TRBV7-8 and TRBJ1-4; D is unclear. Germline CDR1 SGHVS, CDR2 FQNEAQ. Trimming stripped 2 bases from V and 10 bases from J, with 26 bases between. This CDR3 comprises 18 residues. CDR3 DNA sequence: TGTGCCAGCAGCTTAATCCATCTAAGGAACAGAGGACCGGGAAAACTGTTTTTT. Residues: CASSLIHLRNRGPGKLFF.

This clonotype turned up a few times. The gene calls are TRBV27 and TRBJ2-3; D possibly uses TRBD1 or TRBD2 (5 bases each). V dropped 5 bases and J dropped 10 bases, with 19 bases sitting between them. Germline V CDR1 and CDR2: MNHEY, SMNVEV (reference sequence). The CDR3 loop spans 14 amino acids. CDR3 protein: CASSPRGEARAQYF. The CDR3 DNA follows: TGTGCCAGCAGTCCCCGGGGCGAGGCTCGGGCGCAGTATTTT.

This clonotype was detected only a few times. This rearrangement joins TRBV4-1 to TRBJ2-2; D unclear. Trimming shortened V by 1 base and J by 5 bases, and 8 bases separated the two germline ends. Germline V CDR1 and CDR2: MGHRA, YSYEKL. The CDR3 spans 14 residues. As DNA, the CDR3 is TGCGCCAGCAGCCAAGGGGAATTAACCGGGGAGCTGTTTTTT. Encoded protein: CASSQGELTGELFF.

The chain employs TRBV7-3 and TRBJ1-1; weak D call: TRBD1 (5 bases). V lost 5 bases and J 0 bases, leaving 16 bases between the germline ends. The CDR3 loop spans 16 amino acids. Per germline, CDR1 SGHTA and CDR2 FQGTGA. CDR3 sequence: CASSPGGPDLNTEAFF. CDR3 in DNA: TGTGCCAGCAGCCCCGGGGGTCCGGACTTGAACACTGAAGCTTTCTTT.

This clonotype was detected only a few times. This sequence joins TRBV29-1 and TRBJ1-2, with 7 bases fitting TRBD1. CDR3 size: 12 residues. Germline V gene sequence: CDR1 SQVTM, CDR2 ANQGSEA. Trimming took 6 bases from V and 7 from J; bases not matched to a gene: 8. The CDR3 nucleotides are TGCAGCGTAACGACAGGGTCCAGTGGCTACACCTTC. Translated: CSVTTGSSGYTF.

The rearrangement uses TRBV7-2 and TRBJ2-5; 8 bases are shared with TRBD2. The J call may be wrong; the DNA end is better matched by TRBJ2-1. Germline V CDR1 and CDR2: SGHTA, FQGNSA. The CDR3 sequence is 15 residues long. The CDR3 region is CATVTSGGTYNEQFF. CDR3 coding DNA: TGTGCCACTGTGACCAGCGGGGGAACCTACAATGAGCAGTTCTTC.

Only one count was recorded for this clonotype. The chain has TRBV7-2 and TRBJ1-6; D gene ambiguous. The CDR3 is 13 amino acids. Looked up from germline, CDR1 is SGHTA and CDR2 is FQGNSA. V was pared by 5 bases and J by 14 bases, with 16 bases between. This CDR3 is CASSTYTEDSLHF. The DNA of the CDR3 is TGTGCCAGCAGCACTTACACCGAAGATTCCCTCCACTTT.

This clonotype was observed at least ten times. As DNA, the CDR3 is TGTGCCAGCAGTTTCGGGCAATACACTGAAGCTTTCTTT. Protein product: CASSFGQYTEAFF. The rearrangement links TRBV12-3 or TRBV12-4 to TRBJ1-1; D not certain. CDR3 length: 13 residues. V gave up 3 bases and J gave up 3 bases, with 8 bases separating them.

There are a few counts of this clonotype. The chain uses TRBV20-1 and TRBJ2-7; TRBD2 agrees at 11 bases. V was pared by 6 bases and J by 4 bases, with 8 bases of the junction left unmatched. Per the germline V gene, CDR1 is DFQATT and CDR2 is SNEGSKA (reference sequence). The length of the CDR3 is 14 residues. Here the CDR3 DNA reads TGCAGTGCAGGGGGCGCTAGCGGGAGGTACGAGCAGTACTTC. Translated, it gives CSAGGASGRYEQYF.

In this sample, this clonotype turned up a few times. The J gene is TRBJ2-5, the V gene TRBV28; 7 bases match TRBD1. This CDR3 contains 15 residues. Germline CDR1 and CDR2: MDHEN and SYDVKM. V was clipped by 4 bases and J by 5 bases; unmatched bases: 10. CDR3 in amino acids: CASSSNDRDEETQYF. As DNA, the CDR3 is TGTGCCAGCAGTTCAAACGACAGGGATGAGGAGACCCAGTACTTC.

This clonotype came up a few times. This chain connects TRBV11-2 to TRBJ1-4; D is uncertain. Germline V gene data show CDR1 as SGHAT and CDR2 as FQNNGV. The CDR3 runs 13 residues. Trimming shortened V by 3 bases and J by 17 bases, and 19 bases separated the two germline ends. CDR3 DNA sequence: TGTGCCAGCAGCTTTTCCCTGCCGAATACCCGTTTTTTT. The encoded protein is CASSFSLPNTRFF.

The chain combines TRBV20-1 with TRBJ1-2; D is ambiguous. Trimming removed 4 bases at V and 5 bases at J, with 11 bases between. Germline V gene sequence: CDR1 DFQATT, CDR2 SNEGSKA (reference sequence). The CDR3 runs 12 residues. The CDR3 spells CSAKTQWYGYTF. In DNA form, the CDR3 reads TGCAGTGCTAAAACCCAGTGGTATGGCTACACCTTC.

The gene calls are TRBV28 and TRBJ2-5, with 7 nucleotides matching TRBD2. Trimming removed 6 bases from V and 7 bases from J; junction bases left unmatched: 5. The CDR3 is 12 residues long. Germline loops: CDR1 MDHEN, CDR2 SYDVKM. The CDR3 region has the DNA TGTGCCAGCAGGGCGGGACTACCGACCCAGTACTTC. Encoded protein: CASRAGLPTQYF.

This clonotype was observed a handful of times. CDR3 DNA: TGCGCCAGCAGTCCCGGGACTGGCGGGAGTAATGAGCAGTTCTTC. This gives the protein CASSPGTGGSNEQFF. J is TRBJ2-5 and V is TRBV5-1; 7 nucleotides agree with TRBD2. The J call may be in error: the DNA end matches TRBJ2-1 better. CDR3 length: 15 amino acids. Germline V lookup: CDR1 SGHRS, CDR2 YFSETQ.

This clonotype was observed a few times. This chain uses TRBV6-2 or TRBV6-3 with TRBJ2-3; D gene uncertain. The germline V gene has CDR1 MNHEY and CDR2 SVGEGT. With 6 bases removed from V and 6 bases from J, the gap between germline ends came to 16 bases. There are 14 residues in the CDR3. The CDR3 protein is CASSLYGLLDTQYF. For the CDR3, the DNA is TGTGCCAGCAGCCTATACGGTCTTCTGGATACGCAGTATTTT.

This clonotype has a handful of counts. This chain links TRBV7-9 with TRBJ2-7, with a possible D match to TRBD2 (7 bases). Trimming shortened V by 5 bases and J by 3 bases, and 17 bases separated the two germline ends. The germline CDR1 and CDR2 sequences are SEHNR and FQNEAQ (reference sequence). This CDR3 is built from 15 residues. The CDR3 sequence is CASSGAGASDYEQYF. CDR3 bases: TGTGCCAGCAGCGGCGCGGGGGCCTCGGACTACGAGCAGTACTTC.

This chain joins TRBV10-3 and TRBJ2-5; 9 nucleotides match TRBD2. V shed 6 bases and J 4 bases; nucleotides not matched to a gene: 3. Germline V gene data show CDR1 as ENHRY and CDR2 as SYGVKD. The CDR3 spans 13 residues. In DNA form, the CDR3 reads TGTGCCATCAGCCCACTAGCGGGAGAGACCCAGTACTTC. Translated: CAISPLAGETQYF.

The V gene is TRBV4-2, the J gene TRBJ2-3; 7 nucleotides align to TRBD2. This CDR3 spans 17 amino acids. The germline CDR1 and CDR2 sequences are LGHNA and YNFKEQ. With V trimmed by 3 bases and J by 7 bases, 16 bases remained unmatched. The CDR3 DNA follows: TGTGCCAGCAGCCAGGAAGTCGGCGGGGGACCTGTTTATACGCAGTATTTT. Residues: CASSQEVGGGPVYTQYF.

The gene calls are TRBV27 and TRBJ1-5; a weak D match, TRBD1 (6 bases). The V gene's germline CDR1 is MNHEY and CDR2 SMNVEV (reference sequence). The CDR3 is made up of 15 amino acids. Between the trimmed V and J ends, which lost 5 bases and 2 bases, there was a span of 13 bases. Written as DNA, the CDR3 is TGTGCCAGCAGTCTAGTCACAGGGCGCAATCAGCCCCAGCATTTT. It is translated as CASSLVTGRNQPQHF.

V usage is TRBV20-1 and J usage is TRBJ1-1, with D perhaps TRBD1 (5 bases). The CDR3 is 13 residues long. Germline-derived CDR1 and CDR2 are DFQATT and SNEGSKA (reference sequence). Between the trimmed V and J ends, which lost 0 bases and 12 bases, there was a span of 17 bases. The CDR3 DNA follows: TGCAGTGCTAGAGATGGGGCATTGGGAGAAACTTTCTTT. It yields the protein CSARDGALGETFF.

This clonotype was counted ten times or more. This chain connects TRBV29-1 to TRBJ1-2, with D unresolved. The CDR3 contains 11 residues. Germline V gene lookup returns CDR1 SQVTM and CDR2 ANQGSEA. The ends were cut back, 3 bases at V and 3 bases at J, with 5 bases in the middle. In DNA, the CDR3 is TGCAGCGTTGACAGAGACTATGGCTACACCTTC. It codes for CSVDRDYGYTF.

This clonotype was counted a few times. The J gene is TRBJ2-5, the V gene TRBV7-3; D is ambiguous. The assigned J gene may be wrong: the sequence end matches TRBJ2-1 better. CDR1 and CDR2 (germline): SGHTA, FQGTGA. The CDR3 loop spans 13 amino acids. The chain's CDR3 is CASSLTQYNEQFF. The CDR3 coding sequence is TGTGCCAGCAGCTTAACCCAATACAATGAGCAGTTCTTC.

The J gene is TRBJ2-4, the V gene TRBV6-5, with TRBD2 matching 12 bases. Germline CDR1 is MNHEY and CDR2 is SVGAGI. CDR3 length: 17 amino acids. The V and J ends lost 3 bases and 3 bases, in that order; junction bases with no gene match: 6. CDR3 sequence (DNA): TGTGCCAGCAGTTATCTAGCGGGAGGGTACGGCAAAAACATTCAGTACTTC. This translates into CASSYLAGGYGKNIQYF.

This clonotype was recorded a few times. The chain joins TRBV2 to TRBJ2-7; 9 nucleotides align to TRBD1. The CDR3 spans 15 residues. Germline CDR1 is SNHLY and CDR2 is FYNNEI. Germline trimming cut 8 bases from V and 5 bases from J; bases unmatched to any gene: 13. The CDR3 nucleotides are TGTGCCAGCCTTGCCGGGGACAGGGTCGGGGACGAGCAGTACTTC. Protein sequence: CASLAGDRVGDEQYF. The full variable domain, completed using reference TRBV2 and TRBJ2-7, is EPEVTQTPSHQVTQMGQEVILRCVPISNHLYFYWYRQILGQKVEFLVSFYNNEISEKSEIFDDQFSVERPDGSNFTLKIRSTKLEDSAMYFCASLAGDRVGDEQYFGPGTRLTVT.

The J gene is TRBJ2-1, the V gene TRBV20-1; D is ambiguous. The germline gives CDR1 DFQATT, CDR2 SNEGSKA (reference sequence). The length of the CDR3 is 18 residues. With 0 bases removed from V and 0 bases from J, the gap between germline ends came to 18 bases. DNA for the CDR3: TGCAGTGCTAGAGAGGCCTCCAACTGGGTCTTCTCCTACAATGAGCAGTTCTTC. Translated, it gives CSAREASNWVFSYNEQFF.

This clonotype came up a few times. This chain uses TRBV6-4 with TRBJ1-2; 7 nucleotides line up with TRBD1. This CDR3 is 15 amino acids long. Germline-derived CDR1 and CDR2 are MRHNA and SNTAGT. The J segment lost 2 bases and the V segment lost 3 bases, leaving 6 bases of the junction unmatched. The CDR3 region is CASSDSGTANYGYTF. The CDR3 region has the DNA TGTGCCAGCAGTGATTCCGGGACAGCCAACTATGGCTACACCTTC.

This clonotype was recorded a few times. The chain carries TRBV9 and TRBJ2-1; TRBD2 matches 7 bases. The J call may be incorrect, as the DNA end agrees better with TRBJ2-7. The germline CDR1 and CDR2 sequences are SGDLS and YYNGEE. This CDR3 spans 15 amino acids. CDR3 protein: CASSVDQGGIDEQYF. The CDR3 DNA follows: TGTGCCAGCAGCGTAGATCAGGGAGGGATCGACGAGCAGTACTTC.